Detailed here is one T cell receptor beta chain. Profiled with immunoSEQ multiplex PCR; TCRdb holds only in-frame clones, not every one. The sample carries approximately 260,000 clones, 84% recorded once. From germline, CDR1 is LGHDT and CDR2 YNNKEL (reference sequence). Trimming cost V 7 bases and J 4 bases; bases outside gene matches: 4. The CDR3 has 14 residues. These data are taken from a study of blood T cell repertoires in COVID-19. Study information: The study drew acute and convalescent COVID-19 samples from the United States, Italy and Spain.

This sequence was found in a human donor in a cohort sampled during active COVID-19. V gene TRBV3-1 (or the pseudogene TRBV3-2) combines with J gene TRBJ1-6; 7 bases align to TRBD1. The sequenced material came from peripheral blood. The CDR3 sequence: CASKNRGYNSPLHF. The CDR3 DNA sequence: TGTGCCAGCAAGAACAGGGGTTATAATTCACCCCTCCACTTT.